One sample yielded the 20 T cell receptor beta chains listed below, sequenced in a study of control samples from healthy donors and cancer patients. Using immunoSEQ multiplex PCR, the repertoire was profiled, and TCRdb retains in-frame clones only, with some absent. Among 100,000 to 150,000 clones listed, approximately 92% were seen once. The sample was blood. The receptors originated from a man aged 35-49 years in good health.

The gene calls are TRBV28 and TRBJ1-4; perhaps TRBD1 as D (6 bases). V was clipped by 6 bases and J by 8 bases, with 19 bases between them. Germline V gene data show CDR1 as MDHEN and CDR2 as SYDVKM. The CDR3 covers 15 residues. CDR3 region: CASSLPGEMREKLFF. The CDR3 DNA reads as TGTGCCAGCAGCTTACCAGGGGAGATGAGAGAAAAACTGTTTTTT.

J is TRBJ1-1 and V is TRBV5-1, with 7 nucleotides matching TRBD1. The V segment lost 4 bases and the J segment 6 bases; nucleotides outside the gene matches: 6. Germline values: CDR1 SGHRS, CDR2 YFSETQ. This CDR3 region has 13 residues. DNA of the CDR3: TGCGCCAGCAGCGTCGAGGGGGCGCCTGAAGCTTTCTTT. As protein: CASSVEGAPEAFF.

The chain carries TRBV3-1 (or the pseudogene TRBV3-2) and TRBJ1-2; 10 bases match TRBD1. Germline V CDR1 and CDR2: LGHDT, YNNKEL (reference sequence). Unmatched junction bases numbered 3, after V lost 0 bases and J lost 5 bases. CDR3 length equals 15 residues. Here the CDR3 reads CASSQERGQGYGYTF. CDR3 nucleotides: TGTGCCAGCAGCCAAGAGAGGGGACAGGGGTATGGCTACACCTTC.

The rearrangement links TRBV7-9 to TRBJ2-3, with D tentatively TRBD1 (5 bases). The CDR3 sequence is 11 residues long. V lost 8 bases and J lost 4, with 7 bases in between. The germline gives CDR1 SEHNR, CDR2 FQNEAQ (reference sequence). CDR3 in amino acids: CASQGADTQYF. In DNA, the CDR3 is TGTGCCAGCCAGGGCGCAGATACGCAGTATTTT.

The V call is TRBV11-2, the J call TRBJ1-3; 8 nucleotides line up with TRBD1. The germline CDR1 and CDR2 sequences are SGHAT and FQNNGV. The CDR3 totals 15 residues. V shed 5 bases and J 0 bases; nucleotides not matched to a gene: 3. The CDR3 bases are TGTGCCAGCAGCCTCGGACAGGGCTCTGGAAACACCATATATTTT. Encoded protein: CASSLGQGSGNTIYF.

This clone was recorded once. The chain employs TRBV11-2 and TRBJ1-1; tentative D call: TRBD1 (5 bases). The germline V gene has CDR1 SGHAT and CDR2 FQNNGV. V was pared by 1 base and J by 1 base, with 7 bases between. This CDR3 region has 14 residues. CDR3 protein: CASSLGGGNTEAFF. The CDR3 DNA is TGTGCCAGCAGCTTAGGGGGGGGGAACACTGAAGCTTTCTTT. Full variable domain (rest looked up from reference TRBV11-2 and TRBJ1-1): EAGVAQSPRYKIIEKRQSVAFWCNPISGHATLYWYQQILGQGPKLLIQFQNNGVVDDSQLPKDRFSAERLKGVDSTLKIQPAKLEDSAVYLCASSLGGGNTEAFFGQGTRLTVV.

This clone has more than one count but fewer than ten. The chain joins TRBV18 to TRBJ2-5; D might be TRBD2 (5 bases). V lost 1 base and J lost 5, with 11 bases in between. This CDR3 comprises 14 residues. Germline values: CDR1 KGHSH, CDR2 LQKENI. The DNA for the CDR3 is TGTGCCAGCTCACCACTGCCCGGCGGGGAGACCCAGTACTTC. Its protein product is CASSPLPGGETQYF. Variable domain in full (rest from reference TRBV18 and TRBJ2-5): NAGVMQNPRHLVRRRGQEARLRCSPMKGHSHVYWYRQLPEEGLKFMVYLQKENIIDESGMPKERFSAEFPKEGPSILRIQQVVRGDSAAYFCASSPLPGGETQYFGPGTRLLVL.

The J gene is TRBJ2-7, the V gene TRBV3-1 (or the pseudogene TRBV3-2); tentatively, D is TRBD1 (6 bases). The CDR3 is 14 amino acids. Trimming pared 5 bases from V and 1 base from J, leaving 12 bases between. Germline lookup yields CDR1 LGHDT and CDR2 YNNKEL (reference sequence). The CDR3 DNA follows: TGTGCCAGCAGCTCCCTTGACAGGTCCTACGAGCAGTACTTC. It encodes CASSSLDRSYEQYF.

The genes are TRBV9 and TRBJ2-7; 7 nucleotides match TRBD1. This CDR3 spans 14 amino acids. Germline CDR1 and CDR2: SGDLS and YYNGEE. J lost 0 bases, V lost 4 bases, and 4 bases had no gene match. The CDR3 nucleotides are TGTGCCAGCAGCCAGGGGACAGACTCCTACGAGCAGTACTTC. This codes for CASSQGTDSYEQYF.

The chain couples TRBV5-1 to TRBJ1-2; D unresolved. This CDR3 is built from 11 residues. CDR1 and CDR2 (germline): SGHRS, YFSETQ. V lost 0 bases and J 4 bases, leaving 1 base between the germline ends. This CDR3 is CASSLGYGYTF. CDR3 DNA: TGCGCCAGCAGCTTGGGCTATGGCTACACCTTC.

The V and J genes are TRBV5-1 and TRBJ2-5; D remains unclear. V lost 2 bases and J lost 4, with 3 bases in between. The CDR3 loop spans 11 amino acids. CDR1 and CDR2 (germline): SGHRS, YFSETQ. CDR3 bases: TGCGCCAGCAGCTTCTCAGAGACCCAGTACTTC. Translation gives CASSFSETQYF.

The sample holds one count of this clone. This chain uses TRBV5-1 with TRBJ2-1, with 8 bases that match TRBD1. With V trimmed by 1 base and J by 2 bases, 5 bases remained unmatched. The CDR3 sequence is 16 residues long. Germline CDR1 SGHRS, CDR2 YFSETQ. This chain's CDR3 is CASSLWAGGTYNEQFF. The CDR3, as DNA: TGCGCCAGCAGCTTGTGGGCAGGGGGCACCTACAATGAGCAGTTCTTC.

A word on this clone: A read error may account for a junction end that differs from germline. The chain employs TRBV6-5 and TRBJ1-4; D unclear. Germline lookup yields CDR1 MNHEY and CDR2 SVGAGI. The CDR3 loop spans 11 amino acids. The DNA for the CDR3 is TGTGCCAGCAGGGGAGGAGCGGAGGCGGGTTTT. Translated: CASRGGAEAGF.

The chain uses TRBV6-5 and TRBJ1-1, with D maybe TRBD1 (6 bases). CDR1 and CDR2 from the germline V gene are MNHEY and SVGAGI. V was trimmed by 6 bases and J by 3 bases, leaving 11 bases between them. The CDR3 runs 13 residues. The CDR3 sequence is CASREDRDTEAFF. The CDR3 coding sequence is TGTGCCAGCAGGGAGGACAGAGACACTGAAGCTTTCTTT.

This clone appeared a few times. J is TRBJ1-1 and V is TRBV5-4; no definite D call. From germline, CDR1 is SGHNT and CDR2 YYREEE (reference sequence). This CDR3 has 11 residues. Trimming pared 0 bases from V and 7 bases from J, leaving 4 bases between. The CDR3 sequence is CASSLDSEAFF. The CDR3 nucleotides are TGTGCCAGCAGCTTGGACAGTGAAGCTTTCTTT.

This chain joins TRBV5-1 and TRBJ2-2, with 7 positions matching TRBD2. The CDR3 runs 17 residues. The germline gives CDR1 SGHRS, CDR2 YFSETQ. Trimming at V came to 5 bases and at J to 0 bases, leaving 10 bases not matched to a gene. CDR3 sequence: CASSFFSGGANTGELFF. CDR3 coding DNA: TGCGCCAGCAGTTTCTTTTCTGGGGGGGCGAACACCGGGGAGCTGTTTTTT.

The rearrangement uses TRBV5-1 and TRBJ2-7; 7 positions agree with TRBD1. J gave up 3 bases and V 3 bases, and 9 bases lay outside the gene matches. The CDR3 loop spans 15 amino acids. CDR1 is SGHRS, CDR2 YFSETQ, per germline. CDR3 sequence reads: CASSWAPGQIYEQYF. The CDR3 region has the DNA TGCGCCAGCAGCTGGGCACCGGGACAGATCTACGAGCAGTACTTC. Variable domain in full (rest from reference TRBV5-1 and TRBJ2-7): KAGVTQTPRYLIKTRGQQVTLSCSPISGHRSVSWYQQTPGQGLQFLFEYFSETQRNKGNFPGRFSGRQFSNSRSEMNVSTLELGDSALYLCASSWAPGQIYEQYFGPGTRLTVT.

The rearrangement uses TRBV24-1 and TRBJ1-5; D is ambiguous. There are 12 residues in the CDR3. The V gene's germline CDR1 is KGHDR and CDR2 SFDVKD. V lost 5 bases and J 2 bases, leaving 3 bases between the germline ends. The CDR3 here is CATSGGNQPQHF. Here the CDR3 DNA reads TGTGCCACCAGTGGTGGCAATCAGCCCCAGCATTTT.

CDR3 sequence: CASIRTGGTGELFF. DNA of the CDR3: TGTGCCAGTATCCGGACAGGGGGGACCGGGGAGCTGTTTTTT. The gene calls are TRBV19 and TRBJ2-2, with 10 bases identical to TRBD1. CDR1 LNHDA and CDR2 SQIVND come from the germline V gene (reference sequence). The V segment lost 7 bases and the J segment 5 bases; nucleotides outside the gene matches: 4. The length of the CDR3 is 14 residues. The full variable domain, completed using reference TRBV19 and TRBJ2-2, is DGGITQSPKYLFRKEGQNVTLSCEQNLNHDAMYWYRQDPGQGLRLIYYSQIVNDFQKGDIAEGYSVSREKKESFPLTVTSAQKNPTAFYLCASIRTGGTGELFFGEGSRLTVL.

The chain is built from TRBV7-3 and TRBJ2-5, with D unclear. This CDR3 is 15 amino acids long. Per the germline V gene, CDR1 is SGHTA and CDR2 is FQGTGA. The V and J ends lost 1 base and 4 bases respectively, with 13 bases between them. The CDR3 protein is CASSLSSDTGETQYF. CDR3 coding DNA: TGTGCCAGCAGCTTAAGTTCTGATACCGGAGAGACCCAGTACTTC. The full variable domain, with the rest looked up from reference TRBV7-3 and TRBJ2-5, is GAGVSQTPSNKVTEKGKYVELRCDPISGHTALYWYRQSLGQGPEFLIYFQGTGAADDSGLPNDRFFAVRPEGSVSTLKIQRTERGDSAVYLCASSLSSDTGETQYFGPGTRLLVL.